The 7 T cell receptor beta chains below come from one sample, sequenced in a study of blood T cell repertoires in COVID-19. The assay was immunoSEQ multiplex PCR, and TCRdb's table has in-frame clones only and misses some. Seen here are about 280,000 clones, about 88% observed once, and the top ten hold approximately 10%. Sequencing was carried out using peripheral blood. These TCRs come from a woman aged 30 to 39 with COVID-19, enrolled during active disease.

The chain links TRBV4-3 to TRBJ1-5; D gene uncertain. The germline V gene has CDR1 LGHNA and CDR2 YSLEER. This CDR3 region has 15 residues. V lost 0 bases, J lost 4 bases, and 10 bases lay in between. CDR3 bases: TGCGCCAGCAGCCAAGATGTTACGGTTAATCAGCCCCAGCATTTT. This sequence encodes CASSQDVTVNQPQHF.

The CDR3 DNA sequence: TGTGCCAGCAGCCCGCACGGGGTAGGGGAGCTGTTTTTT. As protein: CASSPHGVGELFF. The chain uses TRBV14 and TRBJ2-2; tentatively, D is TRBD2 (5 bases). Trimming cost V 4 bases and J 8 bases, with 11 bases left between them. This CDR3 region has 13 residues. In germline, CDR1 is SGHDN, CDR2 FVKESK.

This chain connects TRBV6-1 to TRBJ1-6; the D is unclear. The germline V and J ends were trimmed by 2 bases and 7 bases, with 9 bases remaining between them. This CDR3 comprises 14 residues. From germline, CDR1 is MNHNS and CDR2 SASEGT. CDR3 sequence (DNA): TGTGCCAGCAGTGAATCCGGGTGGAATTCACCCCTCCACTTT. It codes for CASSESGWNSPLHF.

The chain links TRBV5-1 to TRBJ2-1, with 10 bases that match TRBD2. Germline V gene sequence: CDR1 SGHRS, CDR2 YFSETQ. There are 17 residues in the CDR3. The trim removed 3 bases at V and 5 bases at J, leaving 11 bases unmatched. CDR3 nucleotides: TGCGCCAGCAGCTGGGGGGCGACTAGCGGGCCCCACAATGAGCAGTTCTTC. This codes for CASSWGATSGPHNEQFF.

The V gene is TRBV7-3, the J gene TRBJ2-7; TRBD2 matches at 9 bases. J was trimmed by 2 bases and V by 5 bases; bases with no gene match: 4. CDR3 length: 14 amino acids. Germline assignment: CDR1 SGHTA and CDR2 FQGTGA. DNA for the CDR3: TGTGCCAGCAGCCCTAGCGGGGCCCCCTACGAGCAGTACTTC. Translation: CASSPSGAPYEQYF.

J is TRBJ2-7 and V is TRBV19; a weak D match, TRBD2 (6 bases). CDR1 LNHDA and CDR2 SQIVND come from the germline V gene (reference sequence). The CDR3 is 15 residues long. The V end was cut by 6 bases, the J end by 0 bases, with 15 bases between. CDR3 nucleotides: TGTGCCAGTAGGATGCGGGGAGCTGTCTCCTACGAGCAGTACTTC. Encoded protein: CASRMRGAVSYEQYF.

The V call is TRBV16, the J call TRBJ1-1; TRBD1 might be the D (5 bases). V dropped 5 bases and J dropped 0 bases, with 22 bases sitting between them. This CDR3 comprises 18 residues. CDR1 and CDR2 (germline): KGHSY, FQNENV. CDR3 in DNA: TGTGCCAGCAGCTTCTTCCTCCAAGGGGCCGAAATGAACACTGAAGCTTTCTTT. It is translated as CASSFFLQGAEMNTEAFF.